This TCR beta chain was identified during a study of blood T cell repertoires in COVID-19. Study background: The analysed material was cDNA or gDNA that came from T cells, B-cell-depleted T cells, or PBMCs.

Under the authors' procedure: The authors estimated nucleated cell counts from reference gene primer amplification. Assay used: immunoSEQ multiplex PCR; TCRdb lists only in-frame clones, some missing. The DNA was the basis for D and trimming; V, J and clone size are from that table. The sample consists of about 250,000 clones, about nine tenths of them appearing once. Trimming pared 2 bases from V and 7 bases from J, leaving 8 bases between. The CDR3 extends over 12 amino acids. Germline V gene data show CDR1 as SGHNT and CDR2 as YYREEE (reference sequence). This TCR derives from an older woman who had recovered from COVID-19. The sample taken for sequencing was peripheral blood. The chain combines TRBV5-4 with TRBJ2-3; D is ambiguous. CDR3 protein: CASSFGANTQYF. In DNA form, the CDR3 reads TGTGCCAGCAGCTTTGGAGCGAATACGCAGTATTTT.